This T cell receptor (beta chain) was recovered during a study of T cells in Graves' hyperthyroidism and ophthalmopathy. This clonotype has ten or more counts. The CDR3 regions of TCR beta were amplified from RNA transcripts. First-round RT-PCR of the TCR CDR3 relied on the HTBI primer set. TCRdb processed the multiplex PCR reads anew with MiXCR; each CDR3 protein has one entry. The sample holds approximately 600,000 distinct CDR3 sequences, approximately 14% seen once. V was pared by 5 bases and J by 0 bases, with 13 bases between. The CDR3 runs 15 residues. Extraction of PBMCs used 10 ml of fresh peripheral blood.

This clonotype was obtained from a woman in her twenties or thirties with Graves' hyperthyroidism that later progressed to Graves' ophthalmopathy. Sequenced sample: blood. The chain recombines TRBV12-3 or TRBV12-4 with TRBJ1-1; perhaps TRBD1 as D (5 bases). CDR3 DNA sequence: TGTGCCAGCAGTGGGCCGGGGGGGATGAACACTGAAGCTTTCTTT. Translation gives CASSGPGGMNTEAFF.